The TCR beta chain described here comes from a study of blood T cell repertoires in COVID-19. Study-level background: Samples representing acute and convalescent COVID-19 were sourced from the United States, Italy and Spain. Sources were T cells, B-cell-depleted T cells, or PBMCs; the material itself was cDNA or gDNA.

Germline lookup yields CDR1 LNHDA and CDR2 SQIVND (reference sequence). Germline trimming cut 7 bases from V and 1 base from J; bases unmatched to any gene: 6. The CDR3 is 14 amino acids. Study processing details: Nucleated cell number was recorded as an estimate derived from reference gene primer amplification. The table came from immunoSEQ multiplex PCR; TCRdb's copy has only in-frame clones and leaves some out. D and trimming come from the DNA, and the V and J calls and clone size come from that table. The sample has about 140,000 clones, 75% to 90% seen once; the top ten hold approximately 3.5%. This TCR was recovered from a man between 65 and 79 years old who had recovered from COVID-19. The material sequenced was peripheral blood. This chain uses TRBV19 with TRBJ2-7; TRBD2 aligns across 8 bases. The CDR3 sequence is CASNPAGDSYEQYF. CDR3 nucleotide sequence: TGTGCCAGTAATCCAGCGGGAGATTCCTACGAGCAGTACTTC.